This TCR beta chain was captured by sequencing in a study of blood T cell repertoires in COVID-19 (dated by TCRdb to about 2020). In the study overall: The collaborator samples originated in the United States, Italy and Spain and spanned the acute and convalescent phases of COVID-19. The prospective study material was composed of cDNA or gDNA derived from T cells, B-cell-depleted T cells, or PBMCs. Where available, HLA class I and class II types were taken from metadata supplied by the sample provider and were not determined by assay-based typing. Nearly every sample came with metadata listing a de-identified subject ID, COVID-19 status, age in years and sex. A freely available public database, intended as a resource for researchers studying the immune response to SARS-CoV-2, is where the repertoires were released. Samples came from the ongoing ImmuneRACE study (first 160 participants) plus 1,254 subjects from 6 global collaborators. Subjects who had been exposed to COVID-19, were actively infected with it, or had recovered from it provided the deeply sampled blood TCRbeta repertoires that made up the dataset.

From a lookup of the germline V gene (reference sequence), CDR1 and CDR2 are SEHNR and FQNEAQ. V loses 3 bases at its end and J loses 4 bases; junction bases beyond the gene matches: 7. The CDR3 covers 15 residues, taking in both the cysteine and the phenylalanine. Only CDR3 DNA remains: 45 bases, in frame from the first base. Worth noting for this clone: Its antigen is currently not known. No much larger clone exists at a distance of one base, and base qualities are not known.

Participants in the prospective study were aged roughly 18 to 90 years, lived in 20 to 25 United States geographic areas, and enrolled through a virtual design. Cohort assignment in the prospective study relied on participant-reported clinical history from a screening survey and a study questionnaire. For ImmuneRACE Cohort 3, a participant was defined as recovered based on two consecutive negative NP/OP PCR tests, clearance by a healthcare professional, or resolution of symptoms. Each participant in the prospective study had whole blood, serum and a nasopharyngeal or oropharyngeal swab collected by mobile phlebotomists. Over a 2-month period, participants in the prospective study had the option of providing additional blood draws and questionnaires. Prospective study blood samples were shipped either frozen or at room temperature before DNA extraction. Study-wide findings and limitations: The quantity of clinical and demographic metadata differed by source and by participant and was supplied without curation.

The immunoSEQ Assay, a bias-controlled multiplex PCR, was used to amplify TCRbeta CDR3 regions from genomic DNA. Turning to the authors' computational methods: The number of nucleated cells in each sample was estimated from the amplification of reference gene primers within the assay. Sequence reads were collapsed and filtered to measure the absolute abundance of every unique TCRbeta CDR3 rearrangement. For each sample, productive Simpson clonality was calculated by taking the square root of Simpson's diversity index across productive rearrangements. TCRdb took this table from immuneACCESS and kept in-frame rearrangements with V and J called. Such tables lack part of the clones; where checked against another copy, unresolved V genes explain under half of the gap, and the rest is unexplained. From that table come the V and J calls and clone size; the DNA was used to work out D and trimming. The sample table shows hundreds of thousands of clones, and 75% to 90% are seen once. Over 8% of the sample comes from the top ten.

The rearrangement combines TRBV7-9 with TRBJ1-2; TRBD1 fits 8 bases in the junction. The source of this sequence is a woman aged 35 to 49 who had recovered from COVID-19. The sequenced sample was PBMCs or T cells enriched from blood (not recorded which). Here is the DNA: TGTGCCAGCAGCTTCCTAACAGGGGGTCCCTATGGCTACACCTTC. This translates into CASSFLTGGPYGYTF.